These 23 T cell receptor beta chains came from one sample sequenced in a study of T cell clonotyping in hematopoietic cell transplantation. The assay was immunoSEQ multiplex PCR, and TCRdb's table has in-frame clones only and misses some. The sample yields around 15,000 clones, over 65% seen once. This sample comprised PBMCs, obtained 100 days after allogeneic stem cell transplant. Receptors originate from a male patient in his sixties who had an allogeneic stem cell transplant from a related donor, so the T cells may come from the graft donor. Some clones in this sample may be carry-over from other donors' samples.

The chain has TRBV7-9 and TRBJ1-2; the D is unclear. Germline V gives CDR1 SEHNR, CDR2 FQNEAQ (reference sequence). The V and J ends lost 1 base and 7 bases respectively, with 4 bases between them. This CDR3 contains 11 residues. DNA for the CDR3: TGTGCCAGCAGCTTAGGCATTGGCTACACCTTC. It is translated as CASSLGIGYTF.

The V gene is TRBV7-8, the J gene TRBJ1-6; 7 bases match TRBD1. CDR1 and CDR2 (germline): SGHVS, FQNEAQ. The CDR3 is 13 amino acids. With V trimmed by 5 bases and J by 10 bases, 5 bases remained unmatched. The CDR3 protein is CASSLDRDSPLHF. The CDR3 coding sequence is TGTGCCAGCAGCCTCGACAGGGACTCACCCCTCCACTTT. The whole variable domain, remainder taken from reference TRBV7-8 and TRBJ1-6, is GAGVSQSPRYKVAKRGQDVALRCDPISGHVSLFWYQQALGQGPEFLTYFQNEAQLDKSGLPSDRFFAERPEGSVSTLKIQRTQQEDSAVYLCASSLDRDSPLHFGNGTRLTVT.

The CDR3 region is CASSLEVTYEQYF. The CDR3 nucleotides are TGTGCCAGCAGTTTGGAAGTAACCTACGAGCAGTACTTC. The V and J genes are TRBV27 and TRBJ2-7, with unresolved D. The germline gives CDR1 MNHEY, CDR2 SMNVEV (reference sequence). The CDR3 is 13 amino acids. Deletions cut 3 bases from V and 2 bases from J, with 8 bases between.

A few counts support this clone. The rearrangement uses TRBV5-4 and TRBJ2-1; no clear D gene. The CDR3 loop spans 14 amino acids. V dropped 0 bases and J dropped 8 bases, with 12 bases sitting between them. Looked up from germline, CDR1 is SGHNT and CDR2 is YYREEE (reference sequence). CDR3 sequence: CASSLALEADEQFF. As DNA, the CDR3 is TGTGCCAGCAGCTTGGCCCTTGAGGCAGATGAGCAGTTCTTC.

The chain is built from TRBV4-3 and TRBJ2-1; 7 bases line up with TRBD2. Germline V gives CDR1 LGHNA, CDR2 YSLEER. CDR3 length: 17 residues. The ends lost 1 base at V and 6 bases at J; junction bases unmatched: 12. The CDR3 loop reads CASSQGGGLGVLNEQFF. In DNA, the CDR3 is TGCGCCAGCAGCCAAGGGGGAGGACTAGGGGTCCTCAATGAGCAGTTCTTC.

V gene TRBV19 combines with J gene TRBJ1-1; weak D call: TRBD1 (5 bases). The CDR3 runs 12 residues. Trimming took off 8 bases at V and 6 bases at J, with 13 bases between the two ends. Germline V gene data show CDR1 as LNHDA and CDR2 as SQIVND (reference sequence). The CDR3 bases are TGTGCCAGTCCTGGGGCAGGGTCTGAAGCTTTCTTT. Protein: CASPGAGSEAFF.

V gene TRBV4-2 combines with J gene TRBJ1-5, with a weak D call TRBD1 (6 bases). Trimming pared 4 bases from V and 1 base from J, leaving 17 bases between. The CDR3 sequence is 17 residues long. Per the germline V gene, CDR1 is LGHNA and CDR2 is YNFKEQ. The CDR3 DNA is TGTGCCAGCAGCCCCGGAGTTACAGGGATGAGCAATCAGCCCCAGCATTTT. This translates into CASSPGVTGMSNQPQHF.

CDR3 DNA sequence: TGTGCCAGCATCCAGGGTACTAACAGGGCCGGGGAGCTGTTTTTT. Amino acid sequence: CASIQGTNRAGELFF. The rearrangement uses TRBV7-9 and TRBJ2-2; perhaps TRBD1 as D (6 bases). The germline gives CDR1 SEHNR, CDR2 FQNEAQ (reference sequence). The CDR3 contains 15 residues. V was pared by 7 bases and J by 6 bases, with 18 bases between.

DNA for the CDR3: TGTGCCAGCAGCTTGGAGCGGAGGGTTTATGGCTACACCTTC. It yields the protein CASSLERRVYGYTF. V usage is TRBV5-6 and J usage is TRBJ1-2; D is unclear. The V gene's germline CDR1 is SGHDT and CDR2 YYEEEE. The V end was cut by 0 bases, the J end by 5 bases, with 11 bases between. This CDR3 has 14 amino acids.

This clone was seen a single time. This rearrangement joins TRBV7-2 to TRBJ1-1; D is unclear. Trimming took off 6 bases at V and 7 bases at J, with 15 bases between the two ends. Germline V CDR1 and CDR2: SGHTA, FQGNSA. The CDR3 extends over 13 amino acids. The CDR3 spells CASSLRVPHEAFF. DNA for the CDR3: TGTGCCAGCAGTCTAAGAGTCCCCCATGAAGCTTTCTTT.

This clone was recorded only once. CDR3 bases: TGTGCCAGCGGGATCTCAAGTTCCTACGAGCAGTACTTC. Translation: CASGISSSYEQYF. The chain uses TRBV7-2 and TRBJ2-7; D not certain. Germline CDR1 SGHTA, CDR2 FQGNSA. CDR3 length: 13 amino acids. V lost 8 bases and J 1 base, leaving 12 bases between the germline ends.

This chain links TRBV2 with TRBJ1-1; D gene unclear. Deletions cut 6 bases from V and 0 bases from J, with 11 bases between. This CDR3 spans 14 amino acids. Germline CDR1 SNHLY, CDR2 FYNNEI. CDR3 region: CASRSGRVNTEAFF. CDR3 DNA: TGTGCCAGCAGGTCTGGGAGAGTGAACACTGAAGCTTTCTTT.

The chain links TRBV2 to TRBJ2-7; 8 bases are a match to TRBD1. V shed 2 bases and J 5 bases; nucleotides not matched to a gene: 8. CDR1 is SNHLY, CDR2 FYNNEI, per germline. CDR3 size: 15 residues. This CDR3 is CASSEWTGTKNEQYF. As DNA, the CDR3 is TGTGCCAGCAGTGAATGGACAGGGACGAAAAACGAGCAGTACTTC.

V gene TRBV19 combines with J gene TRBJ2-7; D unclear. The CDR3 consists of 13 residues. V shed 1 base and J shed 6 bases, with 10 bases lying between them. Germline values: CDR1 LNHDA, CDR2 SQIVND (reference sequence). The CDR3 DNA follows: TGTGCCAGTAGTATAGGGACCCCCGGCGAGCAGTACTTC. Protein product: CASSIGTPGEQYF.

The chain carries TRBV11-3 and TRBJ2-3, with 7 bases lining up with TRBD2. This CDR3 is built from 15 residues. V lost 6 bases, J lost 2 bases, and 8 bases stayed unmatched. Germline V gene data show CDR1 as SGHNT and CDR2 as YENEEA. The CDR3 sequence: CASRDEGGDTDTQYF. The CDR3 DNA sequence: TGTGCCAGCAGAGACGAGGGAGGGGACACAGATACGCAGTATTTT.

This clone was counted a single time. The gene calls are TRBV5-4 and TRBJ1-2; D may be TRBD1 (5 bases). CDR3 size: 13 residues. The V gene lost 0 bases and the J gene lost 7 bases, with 10 bases spanning the gap. Looked up from germline, CDR1 is SGHNT and CDR2 is YYREEE (reference sequence). For the CDR3, the DNA is TGTGCCAGCAGCTTGGGGGGGGTTAGTGGCTACACCTTC. Translated, it gives CASSLGGVSGYTF.

This CDR3 is CASSFGLESPQHF. In DNA form, the CDR3 reads TGTGCCAGCAGCTTCGGGCTGGAATCGCCCCAGCATTTT. V is TRBV11-1 and J is TRBJ1-5; no clear D gene. Between the trimmed V and J ends, which lost 3 bases and 9 bases, there was a span of 12 bases. The CDR3 contains 13 residues. Per germline, CDR1 SGHAT and CDR2 FQDESV (reference sequence).

The chain is built from TRBV30 and TRBJ2-7; TRBD1 aligns across 7 bases. V lost 5 bases, J lost 5 bases, and 9 bases stayed unmatched. CDR3 length equals 13 residues. Germline lookup yields CDR1 GTSNPN and CDR2 SVGIG (reference sequence). CDR3 loop: CAWDRQGVHEQYF. The CDR3 DNA follows: TGTGCCTGGGATCGACAGGGAGTCCACGAGCAGTACTTC.

The chain employs TRBV19 and TRBJ2-2; D assignment may be TRBD1 or TRBD2 (5 bases each). The CDR3 runs to 14 residues. Germline V lookup: CDR1 LNHDA, CDR2 SQIVND (reference sequence). The germline V and J ends were trimmed by 5 bases and 7 bases, with 14 bases remaining between them. Written as DNA, the CDR3 is TGTGCCAGTAGTGTGGGACGAGCGATCGGGGAGCTGTTTTTT. It yields the protein CASSVGRAIGELFF.

V usage is TRBV11-3 and J usage is TRBJ1-1; D gene ambiguous. Germline CDR1 reads SGHNT; CDR2 reads YENEEA. There are 12 residues in the CDR3. The V end lost 5 bases, the J end lost 0 bases, and 4 bases lay between the germline ends. CDR3 in DNA: TGTGCCAGCAGCGCTATGAACACTGAAGCTTTCTTT. It is translated as CASSAMNTEAFF.

The V call is TRBV7-3, the J call TRBJ1-1; 8 bases match TRBD1. V trimming: 5 bases; J trimming: 3 bases; junction bases outside the gene matches: 5. CDR3 length: 14 residues. CDR1 and CDR2 (germline): SGHTA, FQGTGA. The CDR3 DNA sequence: TGTGCCAGCAGCCCAGCGGACAGGGACACTGAAGCTTTCTTT. Amino acid sequence: CASSPADRDTEAFF.

This clone was found a few times. One end of the junction is discordant with germline, which a read error may explain. This chain uses TRBV2 with TRBJ2-7; 10 bases are shared with TRBD1. Germline CDR1 SNHLY, CDR2 FYNNEI. The CDR3 is 13 amino acids. DNA for the CDR3: TGTACCAGCAGACAGGGGGCCCCCTACGAGCAGTACTTC. As protein: CTSRQGAPYEQYF.

The rearrangement links TRBV7-2 to TRBJ2-2, with TRBD1 matching 12 bases. The junction had 4 bases not matched to a gene; V was cut back by 4 bases and J by 7 bases. The CDR3 length is 15 residues. Germline loops: CDR1 SGHTA, CDR2 FQGNSA. DNA of the CDR3: TGTGCCAGCAGCTGGGACAGGGGGCAAGGCGGGGAGCTGTTTTTT. Translation: CASSWDRGQGGELFF.